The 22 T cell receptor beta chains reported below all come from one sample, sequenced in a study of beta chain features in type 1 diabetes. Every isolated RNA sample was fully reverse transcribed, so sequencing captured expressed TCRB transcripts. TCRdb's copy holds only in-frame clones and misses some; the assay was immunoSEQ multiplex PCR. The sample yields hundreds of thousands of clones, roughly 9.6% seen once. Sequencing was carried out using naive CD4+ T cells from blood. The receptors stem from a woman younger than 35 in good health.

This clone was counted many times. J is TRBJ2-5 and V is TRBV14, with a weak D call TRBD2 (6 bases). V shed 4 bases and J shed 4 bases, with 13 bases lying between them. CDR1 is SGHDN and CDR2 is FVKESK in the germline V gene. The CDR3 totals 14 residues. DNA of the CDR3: TGTGCCAGCAGCCGCTCTTTGGAGGGAGAGACCCAGTACTTC. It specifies CASSRSLEGETQYF.

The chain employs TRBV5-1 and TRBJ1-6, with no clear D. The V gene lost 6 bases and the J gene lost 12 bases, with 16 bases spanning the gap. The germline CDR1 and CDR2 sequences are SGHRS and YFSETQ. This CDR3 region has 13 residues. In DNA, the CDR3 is TGCGCCAGCAATGAGCTTCCACGGGGACCCCTCCACTTT. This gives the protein CASNELPRGPLHF.

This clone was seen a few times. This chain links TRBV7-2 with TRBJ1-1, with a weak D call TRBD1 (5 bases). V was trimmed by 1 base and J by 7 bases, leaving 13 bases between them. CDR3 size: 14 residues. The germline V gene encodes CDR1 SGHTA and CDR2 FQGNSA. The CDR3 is CASSLEWGRDEAFF. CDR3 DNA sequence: TGTGCCAGCAGCTTAGAATGGGGGAGGGATGAAGCTTTCTTT.

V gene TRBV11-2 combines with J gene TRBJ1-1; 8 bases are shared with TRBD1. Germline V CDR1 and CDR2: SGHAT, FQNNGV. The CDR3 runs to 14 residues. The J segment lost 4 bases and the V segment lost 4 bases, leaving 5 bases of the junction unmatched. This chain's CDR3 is CASSYLTGGTEAFF. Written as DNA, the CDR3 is TGTGCCAGCAGCTACCTAACAGGGGGCACTGAAGCTTTCTTT. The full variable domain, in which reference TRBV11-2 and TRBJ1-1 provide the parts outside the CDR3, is EAGVAQSPRYKIIEKRQSVAFWCNPISGHATLYWYQQILGQGPKLLIQFQNNGVVDDSQLPKDRFSAERLKGVDSTLKIQPAKLEDSAVYLCASSYLTGGTEAFFGQGTRLTVV.

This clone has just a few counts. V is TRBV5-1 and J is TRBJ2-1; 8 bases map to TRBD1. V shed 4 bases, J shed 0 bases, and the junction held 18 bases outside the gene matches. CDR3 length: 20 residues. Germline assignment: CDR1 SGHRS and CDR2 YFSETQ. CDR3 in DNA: TGCGCCAGCAGCGCGCGACCGCCCGATCAAACAGGGGGCTCCTACAATGAGCAGTTCTTC. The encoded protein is CASSARPPDQTGGSYNEQFF.

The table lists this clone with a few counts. As DNA, the CDR3 is TGTGCCTGGAGTGATCCAGCCGGGACTAGCGGGAGGGCCTCAGATACGCAGTATTTT. Amino acid sequence: CAWSDPAGTSGRASDTQYF. This sequence joins TRBV30 and TRBJ2-3, with 16 bases matching TRBD2. V trimming: 1 base; J trimming: 4 bases; junction bases outside the gene matches: 11. Germline-derived CDR1 and CDR2 are GTSNPN and SVGIG (reference sequence). The CDR3 covers 19 residues. Together with reference TRBV30 and TRBJ2-3, the CDR3 gives the full variable domain: SQTIHQWPATLVQPVGSPLSLECTVEGTSNPNLYWYRQAAGRGLQLLFYSVGIGQISSEVPQNLSASRPQDRQFILSSKKLLLSDSGFYLCAWSDPAGTSGRASDTQYFGPGTRLTVL.

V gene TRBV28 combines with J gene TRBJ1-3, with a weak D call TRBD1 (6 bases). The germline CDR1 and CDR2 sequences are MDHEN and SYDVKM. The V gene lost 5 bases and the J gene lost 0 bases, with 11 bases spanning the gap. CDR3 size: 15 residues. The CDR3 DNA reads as TGTGCCAGCAGTCCGGCAGGGGCCTCTGGAAACACCATATATTTT. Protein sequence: CASSPAGASGNTIYF.

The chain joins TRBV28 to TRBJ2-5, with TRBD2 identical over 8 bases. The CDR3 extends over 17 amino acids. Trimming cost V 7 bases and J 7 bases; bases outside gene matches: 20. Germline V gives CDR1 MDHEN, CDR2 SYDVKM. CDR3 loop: CASNFGGQRGPKRTQYF. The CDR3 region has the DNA TGTGCCAGCAACTTTGGCGGACAGCGGGGGCCGAAGAGGACCCAGTACTTC.

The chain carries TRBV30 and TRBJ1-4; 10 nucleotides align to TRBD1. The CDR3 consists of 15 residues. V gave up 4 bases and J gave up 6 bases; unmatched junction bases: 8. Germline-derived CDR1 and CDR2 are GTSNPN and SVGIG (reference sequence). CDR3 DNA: TGTGCCTGGACACCCGGGGGGACAGGGGATGAAAAACTGTTTTTT. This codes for CAWTPGGTGDEKLFF.

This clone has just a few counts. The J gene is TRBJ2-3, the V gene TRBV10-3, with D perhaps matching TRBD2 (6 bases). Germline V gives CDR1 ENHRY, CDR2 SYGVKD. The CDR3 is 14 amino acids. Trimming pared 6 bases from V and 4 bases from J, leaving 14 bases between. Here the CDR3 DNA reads TGTGCCATCAGAGGTGAGCGGGCATCAGATACGCAGTATTTT. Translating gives CAIRGERASDTQYF.

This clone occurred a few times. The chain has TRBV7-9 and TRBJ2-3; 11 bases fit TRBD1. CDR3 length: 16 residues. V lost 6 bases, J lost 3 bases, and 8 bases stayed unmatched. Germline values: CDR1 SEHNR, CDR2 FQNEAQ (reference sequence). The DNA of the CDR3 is TGTGCCAGCAGGTCACGGGGGGACAGGGGGACAGATACGCAGTATTTT. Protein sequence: CASRSRGDRGTDTQYF.

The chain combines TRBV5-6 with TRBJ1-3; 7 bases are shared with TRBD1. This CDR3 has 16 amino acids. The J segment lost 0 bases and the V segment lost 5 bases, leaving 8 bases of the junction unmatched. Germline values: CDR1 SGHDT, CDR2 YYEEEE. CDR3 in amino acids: CASSFDRAGSGNTIYF. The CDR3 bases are TGTGCCAGCAGTTTTGACAGGGCCGGCTCTGGAAACACCATATATTTT.

The CDR3 DNA sequence: TGTGCCTGGGGGGGCAGGGCAAGGTCCTACAATGAGCAGTTCTTC. Translating it yields CAWGGRARSYNEQFF. This chain uses TRBV30 with TRBJ2-1; the D gene is possibly TRBD1 (6 bases). Looked up from germline, CDR1 is GTSNPN and CDR2 is SVGIG (reference sequence). The CDR3 contains 15 residues. Deletions cut 5 bases from V and 1 base from J, with 15 bases between.

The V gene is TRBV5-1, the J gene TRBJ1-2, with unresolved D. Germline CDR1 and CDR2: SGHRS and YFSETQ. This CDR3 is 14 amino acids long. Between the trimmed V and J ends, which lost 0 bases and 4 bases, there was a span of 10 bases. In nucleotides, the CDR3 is TGCGCCAGCAGCTTGGTGGGGAGTTTCTATGGCTACACCTTC. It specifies CASSLVGSFYGYTF.

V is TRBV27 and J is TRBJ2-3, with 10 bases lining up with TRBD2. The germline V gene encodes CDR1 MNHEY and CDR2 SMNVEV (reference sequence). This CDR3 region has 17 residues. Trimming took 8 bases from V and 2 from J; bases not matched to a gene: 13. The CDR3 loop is CASRRSLAGETTDTQYF. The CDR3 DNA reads TGTGCCAGCCGAAGGTCTCTAGCGGGAGAGACCACAGATACGCAGTATTTT.

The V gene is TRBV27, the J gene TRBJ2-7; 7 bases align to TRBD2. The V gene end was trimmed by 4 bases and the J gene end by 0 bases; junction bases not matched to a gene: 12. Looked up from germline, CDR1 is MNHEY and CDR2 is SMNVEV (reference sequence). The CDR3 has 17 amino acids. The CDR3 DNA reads TGTGCCAGCAGTTCCCGGGTGGGGCTAGCGGACTCCTACGAGCAGTACTTC. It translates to CASSSRVGLADSYEQYF.

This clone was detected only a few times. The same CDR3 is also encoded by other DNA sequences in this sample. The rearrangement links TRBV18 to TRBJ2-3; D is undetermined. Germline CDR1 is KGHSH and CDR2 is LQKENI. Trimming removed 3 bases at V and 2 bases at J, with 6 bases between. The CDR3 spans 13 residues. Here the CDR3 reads CASSPASTDTQYF. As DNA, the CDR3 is TGTGCCAGCTCACCCGCGTCCACAGATACGCAGTATTTT.

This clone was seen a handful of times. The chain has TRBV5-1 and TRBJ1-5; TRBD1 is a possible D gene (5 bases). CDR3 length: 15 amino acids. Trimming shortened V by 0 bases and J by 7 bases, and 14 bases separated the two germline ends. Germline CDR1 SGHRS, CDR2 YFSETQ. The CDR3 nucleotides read TGCGCCAGCAGCTTGGACCCCGCGGGGACCCAGCCCCAGCATTTT. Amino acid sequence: CASSLDPAGTQPQHF. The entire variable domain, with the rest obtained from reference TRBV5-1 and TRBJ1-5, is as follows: KAGVTQTPRYLIKTRGQQVTLSCSPISGHRSVSWYQQTPGQGLQFLFEYFSETQRNKGNFPGRFSGRQFSNSRSEMNVSTLELGDSALYLCASSLDPAGTQPQHFGDGTRLSIL.

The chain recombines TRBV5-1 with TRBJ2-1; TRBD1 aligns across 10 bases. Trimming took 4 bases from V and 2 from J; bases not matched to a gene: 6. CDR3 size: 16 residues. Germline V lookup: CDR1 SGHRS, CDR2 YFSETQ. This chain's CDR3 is CASSPTGGIPYNEQFF. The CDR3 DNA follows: TGCGCCAGCAGCCCGACAGGGGGCATTCCCTACAATGAGCAGTTCTTC.

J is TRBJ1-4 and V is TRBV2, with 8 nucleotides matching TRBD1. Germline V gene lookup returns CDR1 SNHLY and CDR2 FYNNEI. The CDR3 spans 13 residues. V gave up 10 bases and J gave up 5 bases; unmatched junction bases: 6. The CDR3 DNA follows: TGTGCCACCACGGGACAGGCCAATGAAAAACTGTTTTTT. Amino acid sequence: CATTGQANEKLFF. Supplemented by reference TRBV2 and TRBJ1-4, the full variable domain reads EPEVTQTPSHQVTQMGQEVILRCVPISNHLYFYWYRQILGQKVEFLVSFYNNEISEKSEIFDDQFSVERPDGSNFTLKIRSTKLEDSAMYFCATTGQANEKLFFGSGTQLSVL.

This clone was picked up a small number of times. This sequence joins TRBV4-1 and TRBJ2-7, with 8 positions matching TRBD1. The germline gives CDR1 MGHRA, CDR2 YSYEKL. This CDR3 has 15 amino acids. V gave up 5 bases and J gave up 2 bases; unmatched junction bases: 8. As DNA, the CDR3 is TGCGCCAGCAGCTCACCTTCGACAGGGGCCTACGAGCAGTACTTC. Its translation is CASSSPSTGAYEQYF.

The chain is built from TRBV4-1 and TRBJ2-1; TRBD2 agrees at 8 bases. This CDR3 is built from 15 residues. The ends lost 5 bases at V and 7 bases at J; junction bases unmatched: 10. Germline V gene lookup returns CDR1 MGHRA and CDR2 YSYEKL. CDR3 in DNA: TGCGCCAGCAGCTCCCGAGGACTAGCCAGAAATGAGCAGTTCTTC. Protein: CASSSRGLARNEQFF.